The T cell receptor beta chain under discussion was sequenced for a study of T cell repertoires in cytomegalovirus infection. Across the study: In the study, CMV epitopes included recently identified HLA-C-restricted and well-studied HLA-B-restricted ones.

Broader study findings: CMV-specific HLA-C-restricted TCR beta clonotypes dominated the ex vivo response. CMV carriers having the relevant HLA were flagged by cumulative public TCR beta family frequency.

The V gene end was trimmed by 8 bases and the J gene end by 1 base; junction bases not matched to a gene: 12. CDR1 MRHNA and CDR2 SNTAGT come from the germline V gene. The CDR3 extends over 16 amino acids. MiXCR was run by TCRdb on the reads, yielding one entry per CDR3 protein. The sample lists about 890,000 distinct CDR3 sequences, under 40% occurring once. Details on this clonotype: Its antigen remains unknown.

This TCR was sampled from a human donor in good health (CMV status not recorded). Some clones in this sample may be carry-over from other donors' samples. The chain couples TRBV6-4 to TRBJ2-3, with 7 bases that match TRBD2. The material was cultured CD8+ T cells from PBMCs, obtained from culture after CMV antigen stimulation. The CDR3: CASSDSMLAGTDTQYF. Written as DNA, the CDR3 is TGTGCCAGCTCCGACAGTATGCTAGCGGGCACAGATACGCAGTATTTT.